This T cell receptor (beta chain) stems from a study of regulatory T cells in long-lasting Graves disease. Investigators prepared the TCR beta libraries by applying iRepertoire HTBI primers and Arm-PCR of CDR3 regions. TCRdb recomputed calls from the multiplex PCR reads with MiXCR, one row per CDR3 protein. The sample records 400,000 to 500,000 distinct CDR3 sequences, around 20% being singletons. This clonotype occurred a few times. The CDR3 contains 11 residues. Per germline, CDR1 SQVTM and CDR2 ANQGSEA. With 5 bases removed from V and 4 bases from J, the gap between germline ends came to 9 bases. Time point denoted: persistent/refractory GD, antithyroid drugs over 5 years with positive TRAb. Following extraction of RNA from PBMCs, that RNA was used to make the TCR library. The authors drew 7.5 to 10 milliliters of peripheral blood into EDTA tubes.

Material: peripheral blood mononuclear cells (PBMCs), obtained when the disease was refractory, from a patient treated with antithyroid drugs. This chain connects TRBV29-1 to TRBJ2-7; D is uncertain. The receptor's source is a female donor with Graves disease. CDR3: CSVIQNYEQYF. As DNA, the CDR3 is TGCAGCGTTATACAGAATTACGAGCAGTACTTC.